Included here is one T cell receptor (beta chain) sequence, with context. Antigen unknown. The sample originates from a study of vaccination and CD4 T cells after COVID-19. Treatment noted: approximately nine-day PBMC culture with coronavirus spike peptide pools or control peptides (ViraFEST assay). Cultured CD4+ T-cell DNA underwent Oncomine TCR Beta short-read sequencing. TCRdb reanalysed the PCR reads using MiXCR and keeps one entry per CDR3 protein. This sample has 11,000 or so distinct CDR3 sequences, with 40% to 45% found just once. Germline-derived CDR1 and CDR2 are SNHLY and FYNNEI. The CDR3 sequence is 13 residues long. Trimming pared 3 bases from V and 1 base from J, leaving 5 bases between.

The receptor was isolated from a human donor who had recovered from COVID-19. This chain links TRBV2 with TRBJ2-3; D unclear. Sequenced input: CD4+ T cells from blood, cultured in vitro. The CDR3 loop reads CASSDPRTDTQYF. CDR3 coding DNA: TGTGCCAGCAGTGACCCCCGCACAGATACGCAGTATTTT.